These 15 T cell receptor beta chains share one sample of origin, sequenced in a study of cytomegalovirus exposure and HLA in healthy donors. Amplification used 60 Vbeta primers and 13 Jbeta primers. The assay was immunoSEQ multiplex PCR, and TCRdb's table has in-frame clones only and misses some. Here the sample spans some 130,000 clones, around four fifths being singletons. The sample was PBMCs. Receptor source: a female donor in good health and CMV-seronegative.

The V and J genes are TRBV5-1 and TRBJ1-4; maybe TRBD1 (5 bases). This CDR3 spans 16 amino acids. Deletions cut 1 base from V and 6 bases from J, with 16 bases between. Looked up from germline, CDR1 is SGHRS and CDR2 is YFSETQ. CDR3 nucleotide sequence: TGCGCCAGCAGCTTGTTTTATACAGGAGACGATGAAAAACTGTTTTTT. This codes for CASSLFYTGDDEKLFF.

The rearrangement uses TRBV30 and TRBJ1-4; 7 bases agree with TRBD1. The junction had 12 bases not matched to a gene; V was cut back by 3 bases and J by 5 bases. Germline CDR1 GTSNPN, CDR2 SVGIG (reference sequence). The CDR3 has 16 amino acids. The CDR3 DNA reads TGTGCCTGGAGGGAACGGGACAGCCAAGTGAATGAAAAACTGTTTTTT. Its protein is CAWRERDSQVNEKLFF.

V and J are TRBV5-4 and TRBJ2-5, with a tentative D call TRBD2 (6 bases). The V and J ends lost 2 bases and 2 bases respectively, with 13 bases between them. CDR1 is SGHNT and CDR2 is YYREEE in the germline V gene (reference sequence). This CDR3 region has 15 residues. The CDR3 nucleotides read TGTGCCAGCAGCTTCGGGTTCGCGGGACAAGAGACCCAGTACTTC. This translates into CASSFGFAGQETQYF.

The chain links TRBV5-4 to TRBJ2-5; D uncertain. The CDR3 is 14 amino acids. Per the germline V gene, CDR1 is SGHNT and CDR2 is YYREEE (reference sequence). The germline V and J ends were trimmed by 4 bases and 5 bases, with 15 bases remaining between them. The CDR3 loop is CASSRADPSETQYF. The CDR3 DNA reads as TGTGCCAGCAGCCGCGCGGATCCGAGTGAGACCCAGTACTTC.

Points on this clone: The germline gene is not matched at one end of the junction; a read error may be the cause. This CDR3 is also generated by other DNA sequences in the sample. The chain employs TRBV28 and TRBJ1-1; a weak D match, TRBD1 (5 bases). The CDR3 is 16 amino acids. Germline V gives CDR1 MDHEN, CDR2 SYDVKM. The CDR3 DNA sequence: TGCGCCAGCAGGGAGGTGGTGGGGTCGGGGAACACTGAAGCTTTCTTT. Residues: CASREVVGSGNTEAFF.

This chain connects TRBV28 to TRBJ2-6; possibly TRBD1 for D (6 bases). CDR3 length equals 14 residues. V lost 6 bases and J 4 bases, leaving 10 bases between the germline ends. The germline CDR1 and CDR2 sequences are MDHEN and SYDVKM. The CDR3 coding sequence is TGTGCCAGCAGCCCAGGGGTGGGGGCCAACGTCCTGACTTTC. It encodes CASSPGVGANVLTF.

The chain recombines TRBV5-1 with TRBJ2-1; TRBD2 aligns across 9 bases. The germline V gene encodes CDR1 SGHRS and CDR2 YFSETQ. V shed 0 bases and J 4 bases; nucleotides not matched to a gene: 5. The CDR3 extends over 16 amino acids. The CDR3 spells CASSLVAGASYNEQFF. The CDR3 nucleotides read TGCGCCAGCAGCTTGGTAGCGGGAGCGTCTTACAATGAGCAGTTCTTC.

The rearrangement joins TRBV5-5 to TRBJ2-7; TRBD1 might be the D (5 bases). Trimming pared 2 bases from V and 5 bases from J, leaving 23 bases between. This CDR3 is built from 17 residues. Germline CDR1 and CDR2: SGHKS and YYEKEE (reference sequence). CDR3 DNA sequence: TGTGCCAGCAGCTTACTCCCACTCAGTGGGGCTCACAACGAGCAGTACTTC. Encoded protein: CASSLLPLSGAHNEQYF.

The chain has TRBV6-6 and TRBJ1-4; TRBD1 agrees at 7 bases. The germline V gene encodes CDR1 MNHNY and CDR2 SVGAGI (reference sequence). Losses at the gene ends were 6 bases for V and 0 bases for J; bases not matched to a gene: 7. This CDR3 is built from 16 residues. The CDR3 nucleotides are TGTGCCAGCAGCCGGGGGGGGACAGCAACTAATGAAAAACTGTTTTTT. Translation gives CASSRGGTATNEKLFF.

Notes on this clone: The same CDR3 is also encoded by other DNA sequences in this sample. The rearrangement joins TRBV29-1 to TRBJ2-3; 15 bases match TRBD2. Germline-derived CDR1 and CDR2 are SQVTM and ANQGSEA. This CDR3 is 16 amino acids long. V shed 3 bases, J shed 2 bases, and the junction held 3 bases outside the gene matches. This CDR3 reads CSVEGLAGGPTDTQYF. The CDR3 DNA reads TGCAGCGTTGAGGGACTAGCGGGAGGCCCCACAGATACGCAGTATTTT.

The sample holds a few counts of this clone. The chain is built from TRBV7-9 and TRBJ1-1; the D gene is possibly TRBD1 (5 bases). CDR1 is SEHNR, CDR2 FQNEAQ, per germline (reference sequence). V was cut by 1 base and J by 7 bases, with 7 bases left in between. The CDR3 covers 12 residues. CDR3 nucleotide sequence: TGTGCCAGCAGCTTAGTGACAGTTGAAGCTTTCTTT. It yields the protein CASSLVTVEAFF.

About this clone itself: Other DNA sequences within the sample encode an identical CDR3. This sequence joins TRBV7-8 and TRBJ2-2; weak D call: TRBD1 (5 bases). The germline V gene encodes CDR1 SGHVS and CDR2 FQNEAQ. Trimming took 1 base from V and 4 from J, leaving 10 bases between them. This CDR3 is built from 15 residues. The CDR3 region has the DNA TGTGCCAGCAGCTTAGTTGGTAGGGGCACCGGGGAGCTGTTTTTT. Protein: CASSLVGRGTGELFF.

The CDR3 sequence is CASSVPTGTANYGYTF. Written as DNA, the CDR3 is TGTGCCAGCAGCGTGCCGACCGGGACAGCTAACTATGGCTACACCTTC. The genes are TRBV21-1 and TRBJ1-2; the DNA was not compared with TRBD1, the D call given in the table. TRBV21-1 is deemed a pseudogene. The CDR3 spans 16 residues.

This chain joins TRBV19 and TRBJ1-2; D might be TRBD1 (6 bases). The V gene lost 3 bases and the J gene lost 6 bases, with 14 bases spanning the gap. The CDR3 spans 14 residues. The germline V gene encodes CDR1 LNHDA and CDR2 SQIVND (reference sequence). Here the CDR3 reads CASSIGRGAHGYTF. The DNA for the CDR3 is TGTGCCAGTAGTATTGGCCGGGGGGCGCATGGCTACACCTTC.

This chain joins TRBV5-4 and TRBJ2-1, with D maybe TRBD2 (5 bases). Germline V gene lookup returns CDR1 SGHNT and CDR2 YYREEE (reference sequence). The CDR3 runs 16 residues. Deletions cut 4 bases from V and 0 bases from J, with 14 bases between. CDR3 protein: CASSPASRYSYNEQFF. DNA for the CDR3: TGTGCCAGCAGCCCAGCTAGCCGCTACTCCTACAATGAGCAGTTCTTC.